A single TCR beta chain is shown here with its context. What it recognizes is unknown. The data stem from a study of a mutant IDH1 vaccine in newly diagnosed glioma. Study summary: The sex distribution of treated patients was roughly 62% male and approximately 40% female, with a mean age of approximately 40 years. Previous treatment comprised radiotherapy, temozolomide, or both, mostly both.

The germline V gene has CDR1 ENHRY and CDR2 SYGVKD. The CDR3 sequence is 12 residues long. The V gene lost 10 bases and the J gene lost 3 bases, with 13 bases spanning the gap. Study outcomes and limitations: Apparently, pseudoprogression bore no relation to changes among the top peripheral T cell clonotypes.

Indicated time point: baseline, week 1 (first vaccination visit). The treatment here: pre-vaccination baseline after standard-of-care therapy. TCRdb's table, derived via immunoSEQ multiplex PCR, lists solely in-frame clones and lacks some. The data show about 51,000 clones, with 65% to 80% seen just once and over 1.5% held by the top ten. The TCR comes from a woman between 40 and 50 years old with glioma. Here the sequenced sample was PBMCs, taken from a glioma patient treated with radiotherapy, temozolomide or both. The V call is TRBV10-3, the J call TRBJ2-7; possibly TRBD2 for D (5 bases). The CDR3 DNA reads as TGTGCCACGGGGAGAGGAGACTACGAGCAGTACTTC. Residues: CATGRGDYEQYF.